This is a list of T cell receptor beta chains from one sample in a study of B cell selection in AIRE deficiency. Assay: immunoSEQ multiplex PCR; the TCRdb copy retains only in-frame clones and omits some. The table records 20,000 to 25,000 clones, about 95% of them present only once. The sample consisted of Tregs sorted from PBMCs. These receptors came from a human donor with AIRE deficiency. Each CDR3 is given with its conserved first and last residue. The D gene is left open where the match is weak. Some rows have no size entry. The others give once, few or many, or a class for an expanded clone.

TRBJ1-2,TRBD1,TRBV14,-,CASSHGTGYGYTF,TGTGCCAGCAGCCATGGGACAGGGTATGGCTACACCTTC
TRBJ2-7,-,TRBV11-3,-,CASSPRAYEQYF,TGTGCCAGCAGCCCACGTGCCTACGAGCAGTACTTC
TRBJ1-3,-,TRBV7-4,-,CATNSGNTIYF,TGTGCCACCAACTCTGGAAACACCATATATTTT
TRBJ2-7,-,TRBV11-2,-,CASSSLGGEAGQYF,TGTGCCAGCAGCTCCCTGGGTGGTGAAGCGGGGCAGTACTTC
TRBJ1-6,-,TRBV7-8,-,CASSFSTAAYYNSPLHF,TGTGCCAGCAGCTTCAGTACGGCAGCCTACTATAATTCACCCCTCCACTTT
TRBJ2-1,TRBD1,TRBV14,-,CASSQSTGTGVRKQFF,TGTGCCAGCAGTCAGAGCACCGGGACAGGGGTTAGAAAGCAGTTCTTC
TRBJ2-7,TRBD2,TRBV27,-,CASRLAGGYEQYF,TGTGCCAGCAGACTAGCGGGAGGCTACGAGCAGTACTTC
TRBJ1-2,TRBD1,TRBV30,once,CAFTQGASGYTF,TGTGCCTTCACCCAGGGGGCTTCGGGCTACACCTTC
TRBJ2-3,-,TRBV5-4,-,CASSSSGDTQYF,TGTGCCAGCAGCTCAAGCGGAGATACGCAGTATTTT
TRBJ1-6,-,TRBV5-1,-,CASSLGLWDVGSYNSPLHF,TGCGCCAGCAGCTTGGGACTTTGGGACGTAGGATCCTATAATTCACCCCTCCACTTT
TRBJ2-3,TRBD2,TRBV9,-,CASSVGTSGRIDTQYF,TGTGCCAGCAGCGTAGGGACTAGCGGGAGGATAGATACGCAGTATTTT
TRBJ2-1,TRBD2,TRBV11-2,-,CASSFWTSAYNEQFF,TGTGCCAGCAGCTTTTGGACTAGCGCCTACAATGAGCAGTTCTTC
TRBJ2-1,-,TRBV6-1,-,CASSEYRQGNNEQFF,TGTGCCAGCAGTGAATATAGGCAGGGTAACAATGAGCAGTTCTTC
TRBJ2-7,TRBD1,TRBV7-8,-,CASSLGVRGPYEQYF,TGTGCCAGCAGCTTAGGGGTCAGGGGGCCATACGAGCAGTACTTC
TRBJ1-3,-,TRBV4-1,-,CASSQVWTDSITIYF,TGCGCCAGCAGCCAAGTTTGGACAGACTCGATCACCATATATTTT
TRBJ2-1,-,TRBV27,-,CASSTLGEQFF,TGTGCCAGCAGTACCCTTGGTGAGCAGTTCTTC
TRBJ2-5,-,TRBV11-2,-,CASSMDRRGAQYF,TGTGCCAGCAGCATGGACCGCCGAGGGGCCCAGTACTTC